The 8 T cell receptor beta chains listed next were all sequenced from one sample in a study of vaccination and CD4 T cells after COVID-19 (dated 2022 in TCRdb). Library construction relied on PCR. Reads for this sample came from an Illumina iSeq 100. At the Johns Hopkins FTIC core, DNA from the cultured CD4+ T cells underwent TCR sequencing with the Oncomine TCR Beta short-read assay. TCRdb cleaned the public reads at Q25 with fastp, built clones with MiXCR and kept in-frame beta chains. Entries are consolidated by CDR3 protein sequence, retaining the most common genes and DNA. This sample holds about 13,000 distinct CDR3 sequences; 52% were observed only once. About a sixth of the sample is held by the ten biggest clonotypes. These receptors' antigens are unknown. Reading the label with the study, this specimen's treatment or condition is: roughly nine-day PBMC culture with coronavirus spike peptide pools or control peptides (ViraFEST assay).

Material: CD4+ T cells from blood, cultured in vitro. These receptors were collected from a human donor who had recovered from COVID-19.

The J gene is TRBJ1-2, the V gene TRBV19, with 11 bases that match TRBD1. V lost 5 bases to trimming and J lost 8 bases; unmatched junction nucleotides: 13. Per germline, CDR1 LNHDA and CDR2 SQIVND (reference sequence). The CDR3 sequence is 16 residues long. The chain's CDR3 is CASSADEGQGARGYTF. DNA of the CDR3: TGTGCCAGTAGTGCCGACGAAGGACAGGGGGCGCGGGGCTACACCTTC.

The chain employs TRBV10-3 and TRBJ2-5; D is uncertain. Trimming removed 4 bases at V and 4 bases at J, with 10 bases between. Germline CDR1 and CDR2: ENHRY and SYGVKD. This CDR3 region has 13 residues. The CDR3 loop reads CAISAELLETQYF. The DNA of the CDR3 is TGTGCCATCAGTGCAGAACTCTTAGAGACCCAGTACTTC.

This clonotype was seen only a few times. The J gene is TRBJ2-2, the V gene TRBV20-1; 12 bases line up with TRBD2. The V gene's germline CDR1 is DFQATT and CDR2 SNEGSKA (reference sequence). Unmatched junction bases numbered 8, after V lost 0 bases and J lost 6 bases. The CDR3 loop spans 17 amino acids. CDR3 protein: CSARDSTSGSIAGELFF. CDR3 coding DNA: TGCAGTGCTAGAGACTCGACTAGCGGGAGCATAGCCGGGGAGCTGTTTTTT.

V and J are TRBV27 and TRBJ2-1, with TRBD2 matching over 10 bases. Germline-derived CDR1 and CDR2 are MNHEY and SMNVEV (reference sequence). V lost 5 bases and J lost 4; bases outside the gene matches: 8. The CDR3 runs to 16 residues. In DNA form, the CDR3 reads TGTGCCAGCAGTAACCCGGGACTAGCGTTTTACAATGAGCAGTTCTTC. Amino acid sequence: CASSNPGLAFYNEQFF.

V usage is TRBV28 and J usage is TRBJ2-5; TRBD2 aligns across 7 bases. The CDR3 has 14 amino acids. Germline V gene sequence: CDR1 MDHEN, CDR2 SYDVKM. The V and J ends lost 2 bases and 7 bases, in that order; junction bases with no gene match: 7. CDR3 DNA: TGTGCCAGCAGTTTAAAAGGGCGGGAGAGGACCCAGTACTTC. Its translation: CASSLKGRERTQYF. The whole variable domain, remainder taken from reference TRBV28 and TRBJ2-5, is DVKVTQSSRYLVKRTGEKVFLECVQDMDHENMFWYRQDPGLGLRLIYFSYDVKMKEKGDIPEGYSVSREKKERFSLILESASTNQTSMYLCASSLKGRERTQYFGPGTRLLVL.

This clonotype was found a few times. This chain uses TRBV15 with TRBJ1-2; D might be TRBD1 (5 bases). Looked up from germline, CDR1 is LNHNV and CDR2 is YYDKDF (reference sequence). CDR3 size: 15 residues. The V end lost 1 base, the J end lost 0 bases, and 9 bases lay between the germline ends. The chain's CDR3 is CATSRATGANYGYTF. The DNA of the CDR3 is TGTGCCACCAGCAGAGCCACGGGGGCTAACTATGGCTACACCTTC.

The chain links TRBV6-5 to TRBJ1-5; no reliable D call. CDR3 length: 13 residues. Germline lookup yields CDR1 MNHEY and CDR2 SVGAGI. V gave up 3 bases and J gave up 6 bases, with 9 bases separating them. This CDR3 reads CASSYNVGQPQHF. As DNA, the CDR3 is TGTGCCAGCAGTTATAACGTAGGTCAGCCCCAGCATTTT.

The CDR3 DNA reads TGTGCCAGCAGCCGACAAATAATGGGATACTCCTACGAGCAGTACTTC. This encodes CASSRQIMGYSYEQYF. The chain joins TRBV7-9 to TRBJ2-7; D gene unclear. Germline assignment: CDR1 SEHNR and CDR2 FQNEAQ (reference sequence). The CDR3 is 16 amino acids. The V end lost 5 bases, the J end lost 0 bases, and 17 bases lay between the germline ends.